These T cell receptor beta chains were read from a single sample in a study of spatial heterogeneity in lung cancer. TCRdb reprocessed the 5' RACE reads with MiXCR, giving one entry per CDR3 protein. The profile shows over 35,000 distinct CDR3 sequences, 10% of them singletons. Sequencing was performed on PBMCs, taken at follow-up. The receptor set was obtained from a female donor with early-stage non-small cell lung cancer. Both conserved end residues are part of each CDR3. D genes are given only for firm matches. Rows give clone size only sometimes, using once, few, many, or a class for an expanded clone.

V gene: TRBV5-1; clone size: few; D gene: NA; J gene: TRBJ1-6; CDR3 DNA: TGCGCCAGCAGCTTGGGGCAGGTCGATTCACCCCTCCACTTT; CDR3 protein: CASSLGQVDSPLHF
V gene: TRBV7-2; clone size: NA; D gene: NA; J gene: TRBJ1-5; CDR3 DNA: TGTGCCAGCAGCCGTAGCAATCAGCCCCAGCATTTT; CDR3 protein: CASSRSNQPQHF
V gene: TRBV19; clone size: NA; D gene: NA; J gene: TRBJ2-3; CDR3 DNA: TGTGCCAGTAGTATAGATCTTCGACAGTTCCCCACAGATACGCAGTATTTT; CDR3 protein: CASSIDLRQFPTDTQYF
V gene: TRBV6-5; clone size: NA; D gene: NA; J gene: TRBJ2-5; CDR3 DNA: TGTGCCAGCAGTACGGTAGGAGAGACCCAGTACTTC; CDR3 protein: CASSTVGETQYF
V gene: TRBV7-2; clone size: many; D gene: TRBD1; J gene: TRBJ1-2; CDR3 DNA: TGTGCCAGCAGCGCCGGGACAGGGATCTATGGCTACACCTTC; CDR3 protein: CASSAGTGIYGYTF
V gene: TRBV15; clone size: many; D gene: NA; J gene: TRBJ2-7; CDR3 DNA: TGTGCCACCAGCAGAGCGATCCGGACAGACCTTACCACCTACGAGCAGTACTTC; CDR3 protein: CATSRAIRTDLTTYEQYF
V gene: TRBV20-1; clone size: NA; D gene: TRBD1; J gene: TRBJ2-7; CDR3 DNA: TGCAGTGCTAGAAAGGGCAGGGGGATGGACGAGCAGTACTTC; CDR3 protein: CSARKGRGMDEQYF
V gene: TRBV4-1; clone size: few; D gene: NA; J gene: TRBJ1-1; CDR3 DNA: TGCGCCAGCAGCCACAGAGAAGGTTTTAACACTGAAGCTTTCTTT; CDR3 protein: CASSHREGFNTEAFF
V gene: TRBV7-9; clone size: many; D gene: TRBD2; J gene: TRBJ2-5; CDR3 DNA: TGTGCCAGCAGAGAAGCCGGGACTAGCGGAGAGACCCAGTACTTC; CDR3 protein: CASREAGTSGETQYF
V gene: TRBV5-8; clone size: many; D gene: NA; J gene: TRBJ2-1; CDR3 DNA: TGTGCCAGCAGCTTGAGGCTGGCGCTCTCCTACAATGAGCAGTTCTTC; CDR3 protein: CASSLRLALSYNEQFF
V gene: TRBV20-1; clone size: many; D gene: NA; J gene: TRBJ1-6; CDR3 DNA: TGCAGTGCCCCCCGGGACGGCAATTCACCCCTCCACTTT; CDR3 protein: CSAPRDGNSPLHF
V gene: TRBV7-2; clone size: few; D gene: NA; J gene: TRBJ2-7; CDR3 DNA: TGTGCCTCCAGCAGCGGAGGGGGCTACTACGAGCAGTACTTC; CDR3 protein: CASSSGGGYYEQYF
V gene: TRBV5-6; clone size: many; D gene: NA; J gene: TRBJ2-2; CDR3 DNA: TGTGCCAGCAGCTTGGGCGGCGGGGAGCTGTTTTTT; CDR3 protein: CASSLGGGELFF
V gene: TRBV20-1; clone size: few; D gene: NA; J gene: TRBJ1-6; CDR3 DNA: TGCAGTGCTAGCCAGGGAAACTCCTATAATTCACCCCTCCACTTT; CDR3 protein: CSASQGNSYNSPLHF
V gene: TRBV2; clone size: many; D gene: TRBD1; J gene: TRBJ2-1; CDR3 DNA: TGTGCCAGCTCGGGACAGGGGATGGGCAATGAGCAGTTCTTC; CDR3 protein: CASSGQGMGNEQFF
V gene: TRBV10-3; clone size: many; D gene: TRBD2; J gene: TRBJ2-5; CDR3 DNA: TGTGCCATAAACAAGGGTAGCGGGGGTCAAGAGACCCAGTACTTC; CDR3 protein: CAINKGSGGQETQYF
V gene: TRBV7-2; clone size: few; D gene: NA; J gene: TRBJ1-5; CDR3 DNA: TGTGCCAGCAGCTTCCATATGAATCAGCCCCAGCATTTT; CDR3 protein: CASSFHMNQPQHF
V gene: TRBV18; clone size: many; D gene: NA; J gene: TRBJ2-7; CDR3 DNA: TGTGCCAGCTCCCCGACCCCGTACGAGCAGTACTTC; CDR3 protein: CASSPTPYEQYF
V gene: TRBV5-1; clone size: NA; D gene: NA; J gene: TRBJ1-1; CDR3 DNA: TGCGCCAGCAGCTTGGAGGGGGATAACACTGAAGCTTTCTTT; CDR3 protein: CASSLEGDNTEAFF
V gene: TRBV5-1; clone size: few; D gene: NA; J gene: TRBJ2-5; CDR3 DNA: TGCGCCAGCACAATGCAGCCTCGACAGCCATCACAAGAGACCCAGTACTTC; CDR3 protein: CASTMQPRQPSQETQYF
V gene: TRBV30; clone size: few; D gene: NA; J gene: TRBJ1-3; CDR3 DNA: TGTGCCTGGACCATCACAGGGTTTGGAAACACCATATATTTT; CDR3 protein: CAWTITGFGNTIYF
V gene: TRBV20-1; clone size: many; D gene: NA; J gene: TRBJ2-1; CDR3 DNA: TGCAGTGCTACCAATCCGATCGACCAGTTCTTC; CDR3 protein: CSATNPIDQFF
V gene: TRBV11-2; clone size: NA; D gene: NA; J gene: TRBJ2-7; CDR3 DNA: TGTGCCAGCAGCGAGGCCTCCTACGAGCAGTACTTC; CDR3 protein: CASSEASYEQYF
V gene: TRBV6-6; clone size: NA; D gene: NA; J gene: TRBJ2-1; CDR3 DNA: TGTGCCAGCAGTTTATCCGGACTGGCACTTCGGAGACATGAGCAGTTCTTC; CDR3 protein: CASSLSGLALRRHEQFF
V gene: TRBV19; clone size: NA; D gene: NA; J gene: TRBJ2-1; CDR3 DNA: TGTGCCAGTAGTATAAGCACAGGCAATGAGCAGTTCTTC; CDR3 protein: CASSISTGNEQFF
V gene: TRBV28; clone size: NA; D gene: NA; J gene: TRBJ2-3; CDR3 DNA: TGTGCCAGCAGTTTACAGGTGGCGCAGTATTTT; CDR3 protein: CASSLQVAQYF
V gene: TRBV7-2; clone size: few; D gene: NA; J gene: TRBJ2-6; CDR3 DNA: TGTGCCAGCAGCTTAGGAGGGGCGCCGGGGGCCAACGTCCTGACTTTC; CDR3 protein: CASSLGGAPGANVLTF
V gene: TRBV5-5; clone size: many; D gene: NA; J gene: TRBJ1-1; CDR3 DNA: TGTGCCAGCAGCTTTAGGACACTGAACACTGAAGCTTTCTTT; CDR3 protein: CASSFRTLNTEAFF
V gene: TRBV4-1; clone size: many; D gene: NA; J gene: TRBJ2-1; CDR3 DNA: TGCGCCAGCAGCCAATTAGACATTATCTCCTACAATGAGCAGTTCTTC; CDR3 protein: CASSQLDIISYNEQFF
V gene: TRBV23-1; clone size: NA; D gene: TRBD1; J gene: TRBJ2-3; CDR3 DNA: TGCGCCAGCAGTCTACTCCGGGGACAGGGCCTCGGGACAGATACGCAGTATTTT; CDR3 protein: CASSLLRGQGLGTDTQYF
V gene: TRBV29-1; clone size: many; D gene: TRBD1; J gene: TRBJ2-3; CDR3 DNA: TGCAGCGTTGAAGGGGACAGGGCCCTGGATAGCACAGATACGCAGTATTTT; CDR3 protein: CSVEGDRALDSTDTQYF
V gene: TRBV24-1; clone size: few; D gene: NA; J gene: TRBJ2-5; CDR3 DNA: TGTGCCACCAGTGATTCCCCAGGAGTCCAGTACTTC; CDR3 protein: CATSDSPGVQYF
V gene: TRBV12-3/TRBV12-4; clone size: many; D gene: NA; J gene: TRBJ2-5; CDR3 DNA: TGTGCCAGCAGTTTAGGACAGCCCCAAGAGACCCAGTACTTC; CDR3 protein: CASSLGQPQETQYF